The 13 T cell receptor beta chains in this list originate from one sample, sequenced in a study of CD8 T cells in Susac syndrome. When the RNA was reverse transcribed, random hexamers were used with an input of about 0.5 to 1 ug. TCRdb re-called the immunoSEQ multiplex PCR reads through MiXCR, storing one row per CDR3 protein. The table has approximately 190,000 distinct CDR3 sequences, approximately 94% seen once. Sequencing was performed on CD4+ T cells from PBMCs. The receptor source for this set is a human donor in good health.

The V gene is TRBV4-1, the J gene TRBJ1-5, with TRBD1 identical over 12 bases. The germline gives CDR1 MGHRA, CDR2 YSYEKL. The CDR3 sequence is 16 residues long. J was trimmed by 7 bases and V by 3 bases; bases with no gene match: 7. CDR3 residues: CASSQGTGGLRQPQHF. CDR3 coding DNA: TGCGCCAGCAGCCAGGGGACAGGGGGCTTAAGACAGCCCCAGCATTTT.

Concerning this clonotype: One end of the junction varies from germline; a read error may be responsible. The chain recombines TRBV7-9 with TRBJ1-6, with TRBD1 as a possible D gene (5 bases). There are 18 residues in the CDR3. Germline CDR1 reads SEHNR; CDR2 reads FQNEAQ (reference sequence). CDR3 sequence: CASSSHFEGTRYDSPLHF. CDR3 nucleotides: TGTGCCAGCAGCTCTCACTTCGAGGGGACCCGCTATGATTCACCCCTCCACTTT. Drawing the rest from reference TRBV7-9 and TRBJ1-6, the complete variable domain is DTGVSQNPRHKITKRGQNVTFRCDPISEHNRLYWYRQTLGQGPEFLTYFQNEAQLEKSRLLSDRFSAERPKGSFSTLEIQRTEQGDSAMYLCASSSHFEGTRYDSPLHFGNGTRLTVT.

Concerning this clonotype: Mismatch with germline at one junction end may stem from a read error. V usage is TRBV7-3 and J usage is TRBJ2-2; D possibly corresponds to TRBD1 (6 bases). CDR1 is SGHTA and CDR2 is FQGTGA in the germline V gene. This CDR3 has 17 residues. CDR3 protein: CASSLTRAGEFTGELFF. The CDR3 nucleotides read TGTGCCAGCAGCCTAACGCGGGCAGGGGAGTTCACCGGGGAGCTGTTTTTT. Supplemented by reference TRBV7-3 and TRBJ2-2, the full variable domain reads GAGVSQTPSNKVTEKGKYVELRCDPISGHTALYWYRQSLGQGPEFLIYFQGTGAADDSGLPNDRFFAVRPEGSVSTLKIQRTERGDSAVYLCASSLTRAGEFTGELFFGEGSRLTVL.

The CDR3 DNA sequence: TGTGCCAGCAGTTACTCCCCCGGGCTGCGGGGGGCCCTGGGTAGAGAGACCCAGTACTTC. Its translation is CASSYSPGLRGALGRETQYF. The rearrangement uses TRBV6-5 and TRBJ2-5; 8 bases line up with TRBD2. V lost 0 bases to trimming and J lost 4 bases; unmatched junction nucleotides: 19. This CDR3 region has 20 residues. The germline V gene has CDR1 MNHEY and CDR2 SVGAGI.

The chain joins TRBV7-2 to TRBJ2-7, with 11 bases that match TRBD2. J gave up 7 bases and V 5 bases, and 10 bases lay outside the gene matches. Looked up from germline, CDR1 is SGHTA and CDR2 is FQGNSA. This CDR3 contains 15 residues. This chain's CDR3 is CASSPRSGGAGEQYF. DNA of the CDR3: TGTGCCAGCAGCCCACGTAGCGGGGGGGCGGGAGAGCAGTACTTC.

The V gene is TRBV5-1, the J gene TRBJ2-7; weak D call: TRBD1 (6 bases). Trimming took 0 bases from V and 0 from J, leaving 16 bases between them. Germline values: CDR1 SGHRS, CDR2 YFSETQ. This CDR3 has 17 residues. The chain's CDR3 is CASSLASSGVFSYEQYF. The CDR3 DNA reads TGCGCCAGCAGCTTGGCCTCTTCAGGGGTCTTCTCCTACGAGCAGTACTTC.

The CDR3 coding sequence is TGTGCCAGCAGGCCGTCGGGGCTCAACAACAATCAGCCCCAGCATTTT. Protein: CASRPSGLNNNQPQHF. This rearrangement joins TRBV28 to TRBJ1-5, with D perhaps TRBD1 (5 bases). The CDR3 consists of 16 residues. CDR1 and CDR2 (germline): MDHEN, SYDVKM. The germline V and J ends were trimmed by 6 bases and 3 bases, with 18 bases remaining between them.

This rearrangement joins TRBV5-1 to TRBJ2-2, with TRBD1 identical over 7 bases. This CDR3 comprises 17 residues. In germline, CDR1 is SGHRS, CDR2 YFSETQ. J lost 0 bases, V lost 4 bases, and 9 bases had no gene match. CDR3 nucleotide sequence: TGCGCCAGCAGCCGCGACAGGGTTCAGGCGAACACCGGGGAGCTGTTTTTT. Amino acids: CASSRDRVQANTGELFF.

The genes are TRBV20-1 and TRBJ2-7; TRBD1 matches at 8 bases. CDR3 size: 16 residues. The V and J ends lost 3 bases and 1 base, in that order; junction bases with no gene match: 11. Germline assignment: CDR1 DFQATT and CDR2 SNEGSKA (reference sequence). The CDR3 loop reads CSASPPRTGPSYEQYV. The CDR3 DNA reads TGCAGTGCTAGTCCTCCCCGGACAGGGCCTTCCTACGAGCAGTACGTC.

The rearrangement joins TRBV30 to TRBJ1-3, with D hard to call. CDR3 length equals 16 residues. Trimming removed 2 bases at V and 0 bases at J, with 14 bases between. Germline-derived CDR1 and CDR2 are GTSNPN and SVGIG (reference sequence). The CDR3 coding sequence is TGTGCCTGGAGTAGGATCGACCCCGTCTCTGGAAACACCATATATTTT. This sequence encodes CAWSRIDPVSGNTIYF.

The chain joins TRBV3-1 to TRBJ2-6, with 7 bases identical to TRBD1. The CDR3 contains 17 residues. CDR1 and CDR2 (germline): LGHDT, YNNKEL (reference sequence). V gave up 4 bases and J gave up 0 bases; unmatched junction bases: 6. This CDR3 is CASSLGQVNSGANVLTF. CDR3 coding DNA: TGTGCCAGCAGCCTAGGACAGGTCAACTCTGGGGCCAACGTCCTGACTTTC.

This clonotype has a handful of counts. The rearrangement uses TRBV5-1 and TRBJ1-2; a possible D gene is TRBD1 (5 bases). V was clipped by 0 bases and J by 4 bases, with 10 bases between them. The CDR3 has 14 amino acids. From germline, CDR1 is SGHRS and CDR2 YFSETQ. The chain's CDR3 is CASSLEGRVYGYTF. In DNA form, the CDR3 reads TGCGCCAGCAGCTTGGAAGGCAGGGTCTATGGCTACACCTTC.

V and J are TRBV9 and TRBJ2-5; 12 bases are a match to TRBD2. The CDR3 length is 18 residues. Germline values: CDR1 SGDLS, CDR2 YYNGEE. The V and J ends lost 0 bases and 4 bases, in that order; junction bases with no gene match: 10. The CDR3 DNA follows: TGTGCCAGCAGCGTAGCCCCTAGCGGGGGGGTCGGTAGAGAGACCCAGTACTTC. Protein: CASSVAPSGGVGRETQYF.